Listed below are T cell receptor beta chains from one sample, sequenced in a study of OX40 agonist ivuxolimab in advanced cancers. Profiling relied on immunoSEQ multiplex PCR, and the TCRdb table lists in-frame clones only, not all of them. Among tens of thousands of clones listed, 80% to 95% were seen once. The source was CD4+ or CD8+ T cells sorted from blood, collected in a trial of the OX40 agonist ivuxolimab. All receptors come from an adult with an advanced solid tumor such as melanoma, head and neck, liver or kidney cancer. The CDR3 runs from the conserved cysteine through the conserved F or W. The D gene is left open where the match is weak. Clone size appears in some rows only: once, few, many, or a class for an expanded clone.

cdr3_aa cdr3_nt j_call cdr3_length clone_size v_call d_call
CASSSGVINYGYTF TGTGCCAGCAGTTCTGGGGTAATCAACTATGGCTACACCTTC TRBJ1-2 14 - TRBV6-5 -
CASSQGTSGGTNQETQYF TGTGCCAGCAGCCAGGGGACTAGCGGGGGAACCAACCAAGAGACCCAGTACTTC TRBJ2-5 18 - TRBV4-2 TRBD2
CASTPGGAVRGQYF TGTGCCAGCACGCCCGGGGGAGCGGTTCGGGGGCAGTACTTC TRBJ2-7 14 - TRBV28 -
CASSPGQEREQFF TGTGCCAGCAGTCCTGGACAGGAGAGGGAGCAGTTCTTC TRBJ2-1 13 - TRBV28 TRBD1
CASRLPGQGSGYTF TGTGCCAGTAGGTTACCGGGACAGGGAAGTGGCTACACCTTC TRBJ1-2 14 - TRBV19 TRBD1
CASSFLPGTGLSYNEQFF TGTGCCAGCAGTTTCCTCCCCGGGACAGGCCTTTCCTACAATGAGCAGTTCTTC TRBJ2-1 18 - TRBV27 TRBD1
CASSEYVGTGDNEQFF TGTGCCAGCAGTGAATATGTAGGGACAGGGGACAATGAGCAGTTCTTC TRBJ2-1 16 - TRBV25-1 TRBD1
CASGTFTTSGEQFF TGTGCCAGCGGTACCTTTACGACTAGCGGTGAGCAGTTCTTC TRBJ2-1 14 - TRBV27 TRBD2
CASSLGGSRYNEQFF TGTGCCAGCAGCTTAGGCGGGAGCCGGTACAATGAGCAGTTCTTC TRBJ2-1 15 - TRBV7-2 TRBD2
CASSLSEAAGNTIYF TGTGCCAGCTCACTTTCAGAGGCAGCTGGAAACACCATATATTTT TRBJ1-3 15 - TRBV18 -
CASSLAGGIEAFF TGTGCCAGCAGCTTAGCAGGGGGCATTGAAGCTTTCTTT TRBJ1-1 13 - TRBV7-2 TRBD1
CATARGVNTEAFF TGTGCCACGGCAAGGGGGGTGAACACTGAAGCTTTCTTT TRBJ1-1 13 - TRBV15 -
CASSSRTGEKLFF TGTGCCAGCAGCTCCCGGACGGGTGAAAAACTGTTTTTT TRBJ1-4 13 - TRBV7-2 -
CASRVTVGYSPLHF TGTGCCAGCAGAGTGACAGTAGGGTATTCACCCCTCCACTTT TRBJ1-6 14 - TRBV5-5 -
CASSTSPGAGQETQYF TGCGCCAGCAGCACCAGCCCGGGGGCCGGGCAAGAGACCCAGTACTTC TRBJ2-5 16 - TRBV5-1 -
CASSVPGPNQPQHF TGTGCCAGCAGCGTTCCAGGACCTAATCAGCCCCAGCATTTT TRBJ1-5 14 - TRBV9 -
CASSGGHDEPQHF TGTGCCAGCAGCGGAGGACATGATGAGCCCCAGCATTTT TRBJ1-5 13 once TRBV7-9 -
CASSSLAGGGETQYF TGTGCCAGCAGTTCCTTAGCGGGAGGTGGGGAGACCCAGTACTTC TRBJ2-5 15 - TRBV28 TRBD2
CASSVGGASTDTQYF TGTGCCAGCAGCGTAGGCGGGGCAAGCACAGATACGCAGTATTTT TRBJ2-3 15 - TRBV9 -
CAISESPGLAGKQFF TGTGCCATCAGTGAGTCGCCGGGACTAGCGGGGAAGCAGTTCTTC TRBJ2-1 15 - TRBV10-3 TRBD2
CASSLGFQGRPFYEQYF TGTGCCAGCAGCTTGGGGTTTCAGGGGCGGCCTTTCTACGAGCAGTACTTC TRBJ2-7 17 - TRBV5-8 -
CASRGTGGGGEQYF TGTGCCAGCAGAGGGACAGGGGGGGGTGGAGAGCAGTACTTC TRBJ2-7 14 - TRBV27 TRBD1
CVRSSQRDRVNYGYTF TGTGTCAGAAGCTCCCAGCGGGACAGAGTTAACTATGGCTACACCTTC TRBJ1-2 16 - TRBV7-5 -
CSVVLAGGTDTQYF TGCAGCGTTGTCCTAGCGGGAGGGACAGATACGCAGTATTTT TRBJ2-3 14 - TRBV29-1 TRBD2
CATWTGGVYEQFF TGTGCCACTTGGACAGGGGGAGTTTATGAGCAGTTCTTC TRBJ2-1 13 - TRBV10-3 TRBD1
CASSILRDGIYGYTF TGTGCCAGCAGTATTCTCCGGGACGGGATATATGGCTACACCTTC TRBJ1-2 15 - TRBV28 -
CASSPRTSGSSYTQYF TGTGCCAGCAGCCCTCGGACTAGCGGGAGTTCATATACGCAGTATTTT TRBJ2-3 16 - TRBV7-2 TRBD2
CASSLDEAGGPYEQYF TGCGCCAGCAGCTTGGATGAGGCAGGGGGGCCCTACGAGCAGTACTTC TRBJ2-7 16 - TRBV5-1 -
CASSIQQGVNQPQHF TGTGCCAGTAGTATACAACAGGGGGTTAATCAGCCCCAGCATTTT TRBJ1-5 15 - TRBV19 TRBD1
CAISERGNVQGPMDTQYF TGTGCCATCAGTGAGAGGGGGAATGTGCAGGGACCAATGGATACGCAGTATTTT TRBJ2-3 18 - TRBV10-3 -
CASSQAPAAPYEQYF TGCGCCAGCAGCCAAGCCCCGGCGGCCCCCTACGAGCAGTACTTC TRBJ2-7 15 - TRBV4-3 -
CASSLAVAKGTQYF TGTGCCAGCAGCTTGGCCGTAGCGAAGGGGACCCAGTACTTC TRBJ2-5 14 once TRBV5-4 -
CASSIVGGSNYGYTF TGTGCCAGTAGTATAGTGGGGGGATCGAACTATGGCTACACCTTC TRBJ1-2 15 once TRBV19 -
CASSRGHNEQFF TGTGCCAGTAGTAGGGGCCACAATGAGCAGTTCTTC TRBJ2-1 12 - TRBV19 -
CASSFGTGEGEQYF TGTGCCAGCAGTTTCGGGACAGGGGAAGGCGAGCAGTACTTC TRBJ2-7 14 - TRBV27 TRBD1
CASRWTGIGYTF TGCGCCAGCCGCTGGACAGGGATCGGCTACACCTTC TRBJ1-2 12 - TRBV10-1 TRBD1
CASSLPETDSGNTIYF TGTGCCAGCAGCTTGCCCGAGACAGACTCTGGAAACACCATATATTTT TRBJ1-3 16 - TRBV7-9 -
CASSYGLDPSETQYF TGTGCCAGCAGTTACGGACTAGACCCTTCCGAGACCCAGTACTTC TRBJ2-5 15 - TRBV6-5 TRBD2
CASSIPQWAGQETQYF TGTGCCAGTAGTATACCTCAATGGGCAGGCCAAGAGACCCAGTACTTC TRBJ2-5 16 - TRBV19 -
CASSSGQGLGNEQFF TGTGCCAGCAGCTCTGGACAGGGATTGGGCAATGAGCAGTTCTTC TRBJ2-1 15 - TRBV5-4 TRBD1
CASSALIVGYEQYF TGTGCCAGCAGTGCCCTCATTGTGGGATACGAGCAGTACTTC TRBJ2-7 14 - TRBV27 -
CASSPNTGELFF TGTGCCAGCTCACCAAACACCGGGGAGCTGTTTTTT TRBJ2-2 12 - TRBV18 -
CASSSRTSGIYEQYF TGTGCCAGCAGCTCACGGACTAGCGGGATCTACGAGCAGTACTTC TRBJ2-7 15 - TRBV7-9 TRBD2
CASSPVGNPSTDTQYF TGTGCCAGCAGCCCGGTCGGAAACCCTAGCACAGATACGCAGTATTTT TRBJ2-3 16 - TRBV5-6 -
CASSGTSGYEQYF TGCGCCAGCAGTGGGACTAGCGGATACGAGCAGTACTTC TRBJ2-7 13 - TRBV10-1 TRBD2
CASKKGEKTEAFF TGTGCCAGTAAGAAGGGCGAGAAGACTGAAGCTTTCTTT TRBJ1-1 13 - TRBV19 -
CASSSLLGQPQHF TGTGCCAGCAGCTCTCTACTTGGTCAGCCCCAGCATTTT TRBJ1-5 13 once TRBV5-5 -
CASSLEGLGEQYF TGTGCCAGCAGCTTGGAGGGTTTGGGCGAGCAGTACTTC TRBJ2-7 13 - TRBV5-5 -
CASSSGTADNYGYTF TGCGCCAGCAGCTCCGGGACAGCTGATAACTATGGCTACACCTTC TRBJ1-2 15 - TRBV5-1 TRBD1
CASSIDWPPNEQFF TGTGCCAGTAGTATAGACTGGCCACCTAATGAGCAGTTCTTC TRBJ2-1 14 once TRBV19 -
CASSESGLAGGETQYF TGCGCCAGCAGTGAGTCGGGACTAGCGGGAGGTGAGACCCAGTACTTC TRBJ2-5 16 - TRBV10-2 TRBD2
CSVGGQPSPYTF TGCAGCGTTGGTGGACAGCCAAGCCCCTACACCTTC TRBJ1-2 12 - TRBV29-1 -
CASSENRGTYEQYF TGTGCCAGCAGTGAGAACAGGGGGACCTACGAGCAGTACTTC TRBJ2-7 14 - TRBV6-5 TRBD1